This is a list of T cell receptor beta chains from one sample in a study of beta chain features in type 1 diabetes. The data were produced by immunoSEQ multiplex PCR, yet TCRdb's version contains in-frame clones alone and is incomplete. The sample includes under 130,000 clones, 25% to 35% of them seen just once. What was sequenced was central memory CD4+ T cells from blood. These receptors came from a woman aged 18-29 years with type 1 diabetes. CDR3s include the opening cysteine and the closing phenylalanine or tryptophan. D genes are given only for firm matches. Not every row has a clone size; where given, it reads once, few, many or a size class.

CDR3nt	CDR3aa	abundance	j_gene	v_gene	d_gene
TGTGCCAGCAGCCAAGTCCGGGCCTCCCCCGGACAGGGTAGGAACTATGGCTACACCTTC	CASSQVRASPGQGRNYGYTF	few	TRBJ1-2	TRBV4-2	TRBD1
TGTGCCAGCAGCGCACCGGGACTAGCCTCTTCCGAGCAGTACTTC	CASSAPGLASSEQYF	.	TRBJ2-7	TRBV5-4	TRBD2
TGTGCCAGCTCACCATACAGGGTCACAGATACGCAGTATTTT	CASSPYRVTDTQYF	.	TRBJ2-3	TRBV18	.
TGCAGCGTGGGGCAAGCAGGGGGGAGTTATGGCTACACCTTC	CSVGQAGGSYGYTF	.	TRBJ1-2	TRBV29-1	TRBD1
TGTGCCAGCTCACCAGGGACTAGCGGGAGGCCATCAGCCTACGAGCAGTACTTC	CASSPGTSGRPSAYEQYF	.	TRBJ2-7	TRBV18	TRBD2
TGCGCCAGCATCTCCGGGACAGGGGGCCACGAGCAGTACTTC	CASISGTGGHEQYF	many	TRBJ2-7	TRBV5-1	TRBD1
TGTGCCAGCAGTTTATCCACGCCGCGGACCGGGGAGCTGTTTTTT	CASSLSTPRTGELFF	few	TRBJ2-2	TRBV28	.
TGTGCCAGCACCCGGACAGAGACTAGCAATCAGCCCCAGCATTTT	CASTRTETSNQPQHF	few	TRBJ1-5	TRBV6-1	.
TGTGCCACCAGCAGCCTCGGGGAGCGGACCACAGATACGCAGTATTTT	CATSSLGERTTDTQYF	.	TRBJ2-3	TRBV15	.
TGCGCCAGCAGCTCATCCCAGGGTACCATAGCGGGTATTTACAATGAGCAGTTCTTC	CASSSSQGTIAGIYNEQFF	once	TRBJ2-1	TRBV5-1	TRBD2
TGTGCCAGCAGTTACAAGTCGTCCGGAGTCAACACTGAAGCTTTCTTT	CASSYKSSGVNTEAFF	.	TRBJ1-1	TRBV6-6	.
TGTGCCAGCAGCTCAGGACAGTATGGCTACACCTTC	CASSSGQYGYTF	.	TRBJ1-2	TRBV6-5	.
TGTGCCAGCAGCCGAGGACAGGGGGTCCTTACCGAGCAGTTCTTC	CASSRGQGVLTEQFF	few	TRBJ2-1	TRBV11-3	TRBD1
TGTGCCAGCATATCCCCAGAAGACACTGAAGCTTTCTTT	CASISPEDTEAFF	.	TRBJ1-1	TRBV28	.
TGCGCCAGCAGCGCCGGGACAGCCACAGATACGCAGTATTTT	CASSAGTATDTQYF	.	TRBJ2-3	TRBV5-1	TRBD1
TGTGCCAGTAGTCTTTATACGGGAGAGACCCAGTACTTC	CASSLYTGETQYF	.	TRBJ2-5	TRBV19	.
TGTGCCAGCAGCTTATTAGGGGTTGGTGAAGCTTTCTTT	CASSLLGVGEAFF	.	TRBJ1-1	TRBV7-2	.
TGTGCCATCAGCTCGAAACAAGTCCCGTCAGATACGCAGTATTTT	CAISSKQVPSDTQYF	.	TRBJ2-3	TRBV7-9	.
TGTGCCATCAGTGAGTCGAGGACTAGCGGGAGGGATACGCAGTATTTT	CAISESRTSGRDTQYF	.	TRBJ2-3	TRBV10-3	TRBD2
TGTGCCAGCAGCGTGCAGCTGGGAGGCGCAGATACGCAGTATTTT	CASSVQLGGADTQYF	few	TRBJ2-3	TRBV9	.
TGTGCCAGCCGTAGAGGGCAGGAGGAAAAACTGTTTTTT	CASRRGQEEKLFF	few	TRBJ1-4	TRBV6-6	.
TGCGCCAGCAGTCAATCTCCTGCCGAAACACCAGACAGGCTGAACACTGAAGCTTTCTTT	CASSQSPAETPDRLNTEAFF	few	TRBJ1-1	TRBV23-1	.
TGCGCCATCAGCTCGATTACAGGGGCGACCGGGGAGCTGTTTTTT	CAISSITGATGELFF	.	TRBJ2-2	TRBV5-1	TRBD1
TGTGCCAGCAGCTTAGGGACAGGGATTGGCTACACCTTC	CASSLGTGIGYTF	.	TRBJ1-2	TRBV7-2	TRBD1
TGCGCCAGCAGCCTGGGAACGGGAGGATCGGTAGAGACCCAGTACTTC	CASSLGTGGSVETQYF	few	TRBJ2-5	TRBV5-1	TRBD2
TGTGCCAGCTCACCAAAAGACAGGGTTAACACTGAAGCTTTCTTT	CASSPKDRVNTEAFF	few	TRBJ1-1	TRBV18	TRBD1
TGTGCCTGGAGCCTAGGACAGGGCTACGAGCAGTACTTC	CAWSLGQGYEQYF	few	TRBJ2-7	TRBV30	TRBD1
TGTGCCAGCAGAGGACTAGCGGGACGGACAGATACGCAGTATTTT	CASRGLAGRTDTQYF	.	TRBJ2-3	TRBV6-6	TRBD2
TGTGCCAGTACCACCCCGGTGGGGACAGAGGGCACCGGGGAGCTGTTTTTT	CASTTPVGTEGTGELFF	.	TRBJ2-2	TRBV19	TRBD1
TGTGCCTGGAACAAACAGGGGGGCGCAGATACGCAGTATTTT	CAWNKQGGADTQYF	.	TRBJ2-3	TRBV30	TRBD1
TGTGCTAGTGGTTTGCTGACAGGGGGCGAGGGTGAAGCTTTCTTT	CASGLLTGGEGEAFF	few	TRBJ1-1	TRBV12-5	TRBD1
TGTGCCAGCAGCAAACGGAGGAGAAGGGTGAGGAATCAGCCCCAGCATTTT	CASSKRRRRVRNQPQHF	.	TRBJ1-5	TRBV21-1	.
TGTGCCAGCAGTCCTCCCAACAGGGATAGCAATCAGCCCCAGCATTTT	CASSPPNRDSNQPQHF	.	TRBJ1-5	TRBV2	.
TGTGCCAGCAGCTTAGGAGGTGCGGGAGGAGCGAGGGAGCAGTACTTC	CASSLGGAGGAREQYF	.	TRBJ2-7	TRBV7-8	TRBD2
TGCGCCAGCAGCCAAGATAAAAGGGGCGGGAGGTCCACCGGGGAGCTGTTTTTT	CASSQDKRGGRSTGELFF	few	TRBJ2-2	TRBV4-3	TRBD2
TGTGCCAGCATCACGGTAGCGGGACCGCAGTATTTT	CASITVAGPQYF	.	TRBJ2-3	TRBV28	TRBD2
TGCAGCGTTGTGGGCAGCCCCGCCTACGAGCAGTACTTC	CSVVGSPAYEQYF	.	TRBJ2-7	TRBV29-1	.
TGTGCCAGCAGTTTAAAGGGTTCGGGGGTCTACGGCTACACCTTC	CASSLKGSGVYGYTF	.	TRBJ1-2	TRBV27	.
TGTGCCAGCAGTGAACCAGGGGCCGGTGGCTACACCTTC	CASSEPGAGGYTF	few	TRBJ1-2	TRBV25-1	.